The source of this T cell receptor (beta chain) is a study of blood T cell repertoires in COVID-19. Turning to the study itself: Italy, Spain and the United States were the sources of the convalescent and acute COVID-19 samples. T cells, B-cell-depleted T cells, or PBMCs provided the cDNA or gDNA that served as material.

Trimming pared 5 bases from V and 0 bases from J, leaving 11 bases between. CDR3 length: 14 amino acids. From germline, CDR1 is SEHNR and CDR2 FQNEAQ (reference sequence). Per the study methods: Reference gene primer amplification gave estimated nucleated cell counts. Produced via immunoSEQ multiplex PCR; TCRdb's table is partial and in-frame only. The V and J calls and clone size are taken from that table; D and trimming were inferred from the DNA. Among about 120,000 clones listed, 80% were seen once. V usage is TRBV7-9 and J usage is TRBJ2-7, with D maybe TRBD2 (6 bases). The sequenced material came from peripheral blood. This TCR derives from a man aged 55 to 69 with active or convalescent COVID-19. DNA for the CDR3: TGTGCCAGCAGCGAAACGGGAGACTCCTACGAGCAGTACTTC. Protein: CASSETGDSYEQYF.